The source of this T cell receptor (beta chain) is a study of identical twins (dated by TCRdb to 2016 to 2018). Concerning the study at large: TCR alpha and beta repertoires from monozygotic twins, unrelated adults of various ages and cord blood were deep-sequenced to test whether fetal clonotypes persist. Replicate twin experiments were performed at different times using different library preparation protocols to rule out contamination. Here is what the overall study found, with its caveats: Conclusions relied on cross-sectional statistical analysis, since the same donors could not be followed over many years. Compared with coincidental sharing between unrelated individuals, out-of-frame TCR alpha sequences shared between twins had an excess of sequences with low generation probability. In monozygotic twins, out-of-frame TCR alpha sharing was systematically underestimated by recombination models, although the models agreed with sharing between unrelated individuals. Excess twin sharing in beta out-of-frame sequences was weaker because fewer shared sequences lowered the signal-to-noise ratio. Invariant T cells such as MAIT and iNKT could partly confound zero-insertion analyses, although diverse VJ usage argued against such confounding for most clonotypes. Fewer insertions were carried by abundant cord blood beta clonotypes, a similar but weaker trend appeared in young adult naive repertoires, and no such trend appeared in memory repertoires.

Only healthy Caucasian donors were included. Three pairs of female monozygotic twins, all aged roughly 18 to 30 years, made up the twin cohort. Positive isolation kits from Invitrogen were used to isolate the CD4+ and CD8+ T cell populations. Deletion took 0 bases off V and 4 bases off J, with a span of 12 bases between the germline ends. The CDR3 runs 14 residues from the cysteine to the phenylalanine. Here the CDR3 DNA is all that survives: 42 bases in frame from base 1. For CDR1 and CDR2, the germline V gene (reference sequence) lists DFQATT and SNEGSKA. For this clonotype: The clone's antigen remains unknown. No much larger clone is present one base from it, and per-base qualities are unavailable.

Libraries were constructed by 5' RACE. TCRdb lists the instrument as Illumina HiSeq 2000. Template switching added a universal primer binding site, and the final cDNA carried a unique molecular identifier that allowed TCR cDNA molecules to be counted accurately. First-strand cDNA for TCR alpha and beta chains was synthesized from specific primers in the conserved constant-segment region. To control for contamination, every cDNA library carried two barcodes: a SMART-Mk sample barcode plus Illumina barcodes. TruSeq adapter sequences, together with Illumina sample barcodes, were added in two successive PCR steps. The Illumina HiSeq platform was used with custom primers to sequence TCR alpha and beta cDNA libraries. The authors processed their data as follows. Raw reads were processed with MiGEC to extract unique molecular identifiers, and MiXCR was used to determine CDR3 positions. For each individual, recombination models were inferred using an EM algorithm with the repgenHMM and IGoR tools. Shared clonotype analysis was performed with the tcR package in R, normalizing sharing by the product of cloneset sizes. To study raw recombination free of thymic and clonal selection effects, out-of-frame nonproductive sequences were analyzed. TCRdb's own reprocessing of the public reads used fastp at Q25 and MiXCR and kept productive beta chains. Each CDR3 protein gets just one entry, which takes the most common genes and DNA from the rows behind it. These V and J calls originate from TCRdb's pipeline instead of the authors' own analysis. This sample lists about 520,000 distinct CDR3 sequences; about 20% were detected once. 0.8% to 1% of the sample lies in the top ten.

This same sample was also part of a study on T cells expressing NK-cell markers. In that second paper, the authors write: Three sorted T-cell subsets (CD3+CD56+NKG2C+, CD3+CD56+NKG2C- and CD3+CD56-NKG2C+) from several donors had their TCR beta-chain repertoires profiled. Among the eight sequenced donors, seven were HCMV-seropositive and one was HCMV-seronegative. To restrict sorting to alphabetaTCR-expressing T cells, an anti-gammadeltaTCR antibody was added in several experiments. In 6 or 7 donors, the dominant CD3+CD56+NKG2C+ clonotypes ranked among the top 10 CD8+ clonotypes, making up about 1.0-7.5% of CD8+ T cells. Those dominant clonotypes were again the most abundant among CD3+CD56-NKG2C+ cells in a handful of donors, at roughly 25-65%. It remained unclear whether the expanded NKG2C-expressing T cell clones were specific for HCMV antigens. The eight sequenced donors were randomly selected healthy volunteers, three men and five women. HCMV serostatus was determined by detecting HCMV-specific IgG in serum with a commercial ELISA kit. MIGEC handled demultiplexing of the reads and grouping by UMI, while MiTCR was used to assemble and quantify clonotypes. To remove erroneous sequences, TCR cDNA sequences were retained only when supported by two or more reads. The tcR package was used for downstream repertoire analysis, with clonotypes matched between fractions based on CDR3 nucleotide sequence plus V segment. VDJmatch was used to annotate antigen specificity against VDJdb, with one amino acid substitution in CDR3 permitted.

This clonotype was sampled from a woman between 18 and 29 years old in good health. The V and J segments used are TRBV20-1 and TRBJ2-5, with no D gene named confidently. Sequences were obtained from CD4+ T cells sorted from blood. The CDR3 sequence is CSARDLGSRETQYF. The sequenced DNA: TGCAGTGCTAGAGATTTGGGTAGCCGAGAGACCCAGTACTTC.